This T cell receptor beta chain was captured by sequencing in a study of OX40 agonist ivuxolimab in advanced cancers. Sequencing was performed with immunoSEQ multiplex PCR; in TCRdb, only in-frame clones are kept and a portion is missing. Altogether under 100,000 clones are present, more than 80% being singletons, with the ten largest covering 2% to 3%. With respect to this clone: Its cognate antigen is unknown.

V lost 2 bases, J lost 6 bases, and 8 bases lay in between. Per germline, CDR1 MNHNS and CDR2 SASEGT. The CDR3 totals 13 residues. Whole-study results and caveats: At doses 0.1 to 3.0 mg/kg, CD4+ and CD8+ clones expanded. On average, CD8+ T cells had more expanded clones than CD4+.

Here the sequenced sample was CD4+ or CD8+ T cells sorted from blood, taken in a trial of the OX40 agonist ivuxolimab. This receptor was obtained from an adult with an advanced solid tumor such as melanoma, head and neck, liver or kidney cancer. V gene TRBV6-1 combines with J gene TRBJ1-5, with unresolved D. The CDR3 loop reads CASSEHYGQPQHF. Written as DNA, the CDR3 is TGTGCCAGCAGTGAACACTACGGTCAGCCCCAGCATTTT.